Below, 15 T cell receptor beta chains from the same sample are listed, as sequenced in a study of blood T cell repertoires in COVID-19. Profiling relied on immunoSEQ multiplex PCR, and the TCRdb table lists in-frame clones only, not all of them. The profile shows some 240,000 clones, 80% to 90% of them singletons. The sample was peripheral blood. Receptors were obtained from a woman in her 70s with COVID-19, enrolled during active disease.

The V call is TRBV5-8, the J call TRBJ2-2, with D tentatively TRBD2 (5 bases). This CDR3 has 14 amino acids. The germline CDR1 and CDR2 sequences are SGHTS and YDEGEE. Trimming took 5 bases from V and 7 from J, leaving 15 bases between them. As DNA, the CDR3 is TGTGCCAGCAGGTTGCTGGGAGTTGGCGGGGAGCTGTTTTTT. It translates to CASRLLGVGGELFF. Full variable domain (outside the CDR3, taken from reference TRBV5-8 and TRBJ2-2): EAGVTQSPTHLIKTRGQQATLRCSPISGHTSVYWYQQALGLGLQFLLWYDEGEERNRGNFPPRFSGRQFPNYSSELNVNALELEDSALYLCASRLLGVGGELFFGEGSRLTVL.

The chain links TRBV4-1 to TRBJ2-1, with 9 bases fitting TRBD2. The V gene end was trimmed by 7 bases and the J gene end by 2 bases; junction bases not matched to a gene: 3. Germline CDR1 reads MGHRA; CDR2 reads YSYEKL. This CDR3 spans 14 amino acids. The CDR3 protein is CASKSSGTYNEQFF. CDR3 sequence (DNA): TGCGCCAGCAAATCTAGCGGGACCTACAATGAGCAGTTCTTC.

V gene TRBV25-1 combines with J gene TRBJ2-7; 8 bases match TRBD2. Trimming cost V 2 bases and J 5 bases; bases outside gene matches: 8. The germline V gene encodes CDR1 MGHDK and CDR2 SYGVNS. The CDR3 sequence is 15 residues long. In DNA, the CDR3 is TGTGCCAGCAGTGAAGGCGGGGGGATTATGCACGAGCAGTACTTC. Translation gives CASSEGGGIMHEQYF.

J is TRBJ1-1 and V is TRBV12-5, with 7 bases identical to TRBD1. With V trimmed by 6 bases and J by 1 base, 2 bases remained unmatched. The CDR3 spans 13 residues. The germline gives CDR1 LGHNT, CDR2 FRNRAP. The CDR3 DNA is TGTGCTAGTGGCAGGGGGAGGAACACTGAAGCTTTCTTT. Translated, it gives CASGRGRNTEAFF.

This chain joins TRBV9 and TRBJ2-1; 7 bases map to TRBD2. J was trimmed by 9 bases and V by 0 bases; bases with no gene match: 9. The CDR3 is 15 residues long. Germline V gene data show CDR1 as SGDLS and CDR2 as YYNGEE. The CDR3 DNA sequence: TGTGCCAGCAGCGTAGGTGAAGCGGGGTACGGTGAGCAGTTCTTC. This encodes CASSVGEAGYGEQFF.

The gene calls are TRBV11-3 and TRBJ2-3; TRBD2 might be the D (6 bases). Germline-derived CDR1 and CDR2 are SGHNT and YENEEA. This CDR3 spans 15 amino acids. Deletions cut 5 bases from V and 2 bases from J, with 14 bases between. CDR3: CASSTRDSNTDTQYF. As DNA, the CDR3 is TGTGCCAGCAGCACCCGGGACTCTAACACAGATACGCAGTATTTT.

Comments on this clone: This specimen includes other DNA sequences encoding the same CDR3. This CDR3 reads CASSWRDSYEQYF. Written as DNA, the CDR3 is TGCGCCAGCAGCTGGCGGGACTCCTACGAGCAGTACTTC. The chain combines TRBV5-1 with TRBJ2-7; D perhaps matches TRBD2 (6 bases). V dropped 3 bases and J dropped 0 bases, with 7 bases sitting between them. This CDR3 comprises 13 residues. CDR1 is SGHRS and CDR2 is YFSETQ in the germline V gene.

The chain joins TRBV18 to TRBJ1-3, with 7 bases lining up with TRBD1. The CDR3 has 15 amino acids. CDR1 is KGHSH and CDR2 is LQKENI in the germline V gene. The V gene end was trimmed by 3 bases and the J gene end by 5 bases; junction bases not matched to a gene: 7. Written as DNA, the CDR3 is TGTGCCAGCTCACCCCCGGACAGGCTCAGAAACACCATATATTTT. Protein sequence: CASSPPDRLRNTIYF.

CDR3 region: CASSVEPRNSGSINEQFF. Here the CDR3 DNA reads TGTGCCAGCAGCGTAGAGCCCCGCAATAGCGGGAGTATCAATGAGCAGTTCTTC. This chain joins TRBV9 and TRBJ2-1; TRBD2 matches at 9 bases. The length of the CDR3 is 18 residues. Unmatched junction bases numbered 13, after V lost 0 bases and J lost 6 bases. The germline V gene encodes CDR1 SGDLS and CDR2 YYNGEE.

The count of this clone is one. The chain links TRBV28 to TRBJ1-6; D possibly corresponds to TRBD1 (5 bases). Trimming took off 8 bases at V and 10 bases at J, with 15 bases between the two ends. Germline CDR1 is MDHEN and CDR2 is SYDVKM. The CDR3 is 13 residues long. CDR3 amino acids: CASVGGVGSPLHF. CDR3 bases: TGTGCCAGCGTGGGAGGGGTGGGGTCACCCCTCCACTTT.

The CDR3 spells CASSLLVGGDTGELFF. The CDR3 DNA follows: TGCGCCAGCAGCTTGTTGGTAGGGGGAGACACCGGGGAGCTGTTTTTT. The V gene is TRBV5-1, the J gene TRBJ2-2, with D perhaps TRBD1 (6 bases). With 1 base removed from V and 3 bases from J, the gap between germline ends came to 13 bases. The CDR3 extends over 16 amino acids. In germline, CDR1 is SGHRS, CDR2 YFSETQ.

The chain employs TRBV11-1 and TRBJ1-1, with TRBD1 as a possible D gene (5 bases). The CDR3 runs to 13 residues. V lost 3 bases, J lost 5 bases, and 10 bases lay in between. Per germline, CDR1 SGHAT and CDR2 FQDESV (reference sequence). The CDR3 DNA sequence: TGTGCCAGCAGCTTTGGTCGGGGGACTGAAGCTTTCTTT. Protein product: CASSFGRGTEAFF.

The chain uses TRBV10-3 and TRBJ1-4; 11 bases match TRBD1. The CDR3 contains 15 residues. CDR1 ENHRY and CDR2 SYGVKD come from the germline V gene. J was trimmed by 7 bases and V by 7 bases; bases with no gene match: 8. The CDR3 DNA follows: TGTGCCATCATCCTATTCGGGACAGGGGGTGAAAAACTGTTTTTT. This gives the protein CAIILFGTGGEKLFF.

This clone was observed once. This chain uses TRBV28 with TRBJ2-7, with 7 bases matching TRBD1. The V and J ends lost 2 bases and 2 bases, in that order; junction bases with no gene match: 6. The CDR3 runs 15 residues. Germline CDR1 is MDHEN and CDR2 is SYDVKM. CDR3 in amino acids: CASSLRTGDTYEQYF. The CDR3 region has the DNA TGTGCCAGCAGTTTAAGGACAGGCGATACCTACGAGCAGTACTTC.

The chain links TRBV27 to TRBJ2-3, with TRBD2 matching 9 bases. The CDR3 is 16 residues long. Germline V lookup: CDR1 MNHEY, CDR2 SMNVEV (reference sequence). The trim removed 5 bases at V and 0 bases at J, leaving 6 bases unmatched. CDR3 bases: TGTGCCAGCAGTCCAGCTAGCGGGGTTAGCACAGATACGCAGTATTTT. As protein: CASSPASGVSTDTQYF.